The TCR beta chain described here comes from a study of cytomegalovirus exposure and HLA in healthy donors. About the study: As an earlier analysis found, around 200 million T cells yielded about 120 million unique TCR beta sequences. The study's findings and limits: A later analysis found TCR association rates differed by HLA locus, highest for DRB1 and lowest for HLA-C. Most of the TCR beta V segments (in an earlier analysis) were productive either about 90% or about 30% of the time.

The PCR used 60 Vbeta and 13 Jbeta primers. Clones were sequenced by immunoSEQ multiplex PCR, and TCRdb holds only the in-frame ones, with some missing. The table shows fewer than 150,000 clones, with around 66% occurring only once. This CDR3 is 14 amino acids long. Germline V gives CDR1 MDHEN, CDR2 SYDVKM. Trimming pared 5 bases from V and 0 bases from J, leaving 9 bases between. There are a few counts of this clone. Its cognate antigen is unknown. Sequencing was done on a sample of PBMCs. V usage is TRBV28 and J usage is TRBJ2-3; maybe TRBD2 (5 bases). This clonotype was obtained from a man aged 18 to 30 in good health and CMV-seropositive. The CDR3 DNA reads TGTGCCAGCAGTAGGAAGCGGAGCACAGATACGCAGTATTTT. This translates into CASSRKRSTDTQYF.